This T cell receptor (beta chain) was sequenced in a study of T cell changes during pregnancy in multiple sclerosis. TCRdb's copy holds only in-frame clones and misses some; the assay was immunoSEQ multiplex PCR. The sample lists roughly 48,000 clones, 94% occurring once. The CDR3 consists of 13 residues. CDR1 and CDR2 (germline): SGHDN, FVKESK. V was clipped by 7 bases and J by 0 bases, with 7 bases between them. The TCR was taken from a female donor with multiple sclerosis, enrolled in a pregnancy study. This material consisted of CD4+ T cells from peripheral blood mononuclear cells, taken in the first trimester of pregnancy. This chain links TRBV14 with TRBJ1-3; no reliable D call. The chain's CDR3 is CASNPGSGNTIYF. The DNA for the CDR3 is TGTGCCAGCAATCCGGGCTCTGGAAACACCATATATTTT.